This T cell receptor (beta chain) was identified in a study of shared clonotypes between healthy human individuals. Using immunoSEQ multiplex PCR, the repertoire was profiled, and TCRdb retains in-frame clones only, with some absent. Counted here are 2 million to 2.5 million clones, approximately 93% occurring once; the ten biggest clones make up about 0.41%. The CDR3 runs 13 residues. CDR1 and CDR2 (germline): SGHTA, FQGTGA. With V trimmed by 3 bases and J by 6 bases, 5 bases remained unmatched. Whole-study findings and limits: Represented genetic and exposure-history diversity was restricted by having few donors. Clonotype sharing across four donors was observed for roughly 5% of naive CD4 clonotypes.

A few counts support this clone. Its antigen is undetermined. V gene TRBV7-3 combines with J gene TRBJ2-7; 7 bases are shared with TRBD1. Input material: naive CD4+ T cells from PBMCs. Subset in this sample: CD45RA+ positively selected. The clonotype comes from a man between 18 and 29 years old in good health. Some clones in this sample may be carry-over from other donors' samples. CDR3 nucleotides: TGTGCCAGCAGCTTCAGACAGGGCGGCGAGCAGTACTTC. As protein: CASSFRQGGEQYF.